This TCR beta chain is from a study of CD8+ T cells in alopecia areata. As for the study in general: The drug, oral tofacitinib, was given to treated patients at 5 to 10 mg twice daily. Scoring treated patients' severity relied on the percentage of scalp area affected.

Noted treatment: oral pan-JAK inhibitor, 5-10 mg twice daily. Alopecia areata patients gave lesional scalp punch biopsies and peripheral blood samples. This CDR3 spans 14 amino acids. Germline V gene data show CDR1 as KGHSH and CDR2 as LQKENI. Trimming left V 3 bases short and J 1 base short, with 9 bases between. Isolated RNA was reverse transcribed into cDNA used as the sequencing template. Sequencing was performed with immunoSEQ multiplex PCR; in TCRdb, only in-frame clones are kept and a portion is missing. The sample has about 160,000 clones, approximately 65% seen once. The chain links TRBV18 to TRBJ2-5; weak D call: TRBD2 (6 bases). This TCR came from a human donor with alopecia areata. Sequencing was performed on CD4+ T cells sorted from blood, taken at week 4, from a patient treated with tofacitinib. The chain's CDR3 is CASSPGGSQETQYF. The CDR3 DNA is TGTGCCAGCTCACCCGGGGGTTCCCAAGAGACCCAGTACTTC. Using reference TRBV18 and TRBJ2-5 for the parts outside the CDR3, the full variable domain is NAGVMQNPRHLVRRRGQEARLRCSPMKGHSHVYWYRQLPEEGLKFMVYLQKENIIDESGMPKERFSAEFPKEGPSILRIQQVVRGDSAAYFCASSPGGSQETQYFGPGTRLLVL.